One TCR beta chain is described in this entry. The sample originates from a study of blood T cell repertoires in COVID-19. With V trimmed by 5 bases and J by 6 bases, 15 bases remained unmatched. Per the germline V gene, CDR1 is SGHVS and CDR2 is FNYEAQ. This CDR3 is built from 18 residues. TCRdb's table, derived via immunoSEQ multiplex PCR, lists solely in-frame clones and lacks some. The table lists about 380,000 clones, about 90% of them singletons. Sequencing used peripheral blood. The clonotype comes from a man aged 18 to 30 with active or convalescent COVID-19. The chain recombines TRBV7-6 with TRBJ2-2, with TRBD1 identical over 10 bases. The CDR3 region is CASSQQVTGTGVPGELFF. CDR3 DNA sequence: TGTGCCAGCAGCCAGCAAGTAACCGGGACAGGGGTCCCCGGGGAGCTGTTTTTT.